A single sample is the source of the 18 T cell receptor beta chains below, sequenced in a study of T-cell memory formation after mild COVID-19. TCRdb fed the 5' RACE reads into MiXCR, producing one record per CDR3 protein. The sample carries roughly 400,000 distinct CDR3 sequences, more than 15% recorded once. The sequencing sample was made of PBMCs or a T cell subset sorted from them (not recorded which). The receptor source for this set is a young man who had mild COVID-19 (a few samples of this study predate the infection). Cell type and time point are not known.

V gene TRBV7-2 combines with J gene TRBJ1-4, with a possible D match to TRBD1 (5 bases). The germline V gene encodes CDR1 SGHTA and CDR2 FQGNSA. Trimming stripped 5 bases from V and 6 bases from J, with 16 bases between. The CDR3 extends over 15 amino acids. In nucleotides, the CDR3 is TGTGCCAGCAGCCCTTTATCGGCGGGGGATGAAAAACTGTTTTTT. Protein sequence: CASSPLSAGDEKLFF.

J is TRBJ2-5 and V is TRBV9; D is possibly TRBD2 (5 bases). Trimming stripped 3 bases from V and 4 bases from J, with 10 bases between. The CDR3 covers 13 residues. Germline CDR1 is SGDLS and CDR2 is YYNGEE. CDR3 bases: TGTGCCAGCAGCGCTAGCCCACGAGAGACCCAGTACTTC. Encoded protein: CASSASPRETQYF.

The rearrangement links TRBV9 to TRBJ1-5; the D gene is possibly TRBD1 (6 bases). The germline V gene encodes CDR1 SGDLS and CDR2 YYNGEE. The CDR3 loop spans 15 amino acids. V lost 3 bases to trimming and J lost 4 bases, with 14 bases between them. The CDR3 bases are TGTGCCAGCAGCGCCGAGGGGGTGGCAAATCAGCCCCAGCATTTT. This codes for CASSAEGVANQPQHF. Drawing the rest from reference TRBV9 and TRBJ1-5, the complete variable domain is DSGVTQTPKHLITATGQRVTLRCSPRSGDLSVYWYQQSLDQGLQFLIQYYNGEERAKGNILERFSAQQFPDLHSELNLSSLELGDSALYFCASSAEGVANQPQHFGDGTRLSIL.

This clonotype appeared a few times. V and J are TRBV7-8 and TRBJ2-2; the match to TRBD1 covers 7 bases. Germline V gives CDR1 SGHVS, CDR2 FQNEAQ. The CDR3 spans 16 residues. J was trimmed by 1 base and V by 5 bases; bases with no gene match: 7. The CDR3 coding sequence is TGTGCCAGCAGCCGAGCGCAGGGGGTGAACACCGGGGAGCTGTTTTTT. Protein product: CASSRAQGVNTGELFF.

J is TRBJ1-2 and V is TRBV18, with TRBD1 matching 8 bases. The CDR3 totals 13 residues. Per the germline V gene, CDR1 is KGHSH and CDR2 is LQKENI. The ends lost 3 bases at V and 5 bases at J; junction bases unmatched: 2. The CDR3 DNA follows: TGTGCCAGCTCACCTGGGACAGGTTATGGCTACACCTTC. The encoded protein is CASSPGTGYGYTF.

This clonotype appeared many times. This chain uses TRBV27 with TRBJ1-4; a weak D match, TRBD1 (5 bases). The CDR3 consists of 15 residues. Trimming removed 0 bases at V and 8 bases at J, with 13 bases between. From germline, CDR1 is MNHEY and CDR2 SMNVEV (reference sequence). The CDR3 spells CASSLSTRGSEKLFF. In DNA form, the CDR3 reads TGTGCCAGCAGTTTATCGACCCGGGGGAGCGAAAAACTGTTTTTT.

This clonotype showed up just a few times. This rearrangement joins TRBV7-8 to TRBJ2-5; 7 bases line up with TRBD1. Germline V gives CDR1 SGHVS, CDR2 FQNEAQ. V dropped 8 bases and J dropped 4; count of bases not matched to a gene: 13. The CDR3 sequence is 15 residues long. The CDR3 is CASRSGTAVGETQYF. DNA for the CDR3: TGTGCCAGCCGATCGGGGACAGCCGTGGGAGAGACCCAGTACTTC. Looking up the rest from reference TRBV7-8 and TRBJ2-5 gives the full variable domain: GAGVSQSPRYKVAKRGQDVALRCDPISGHVSLFWYQQALGQGPEFLTYFQNEAQLDKSGLPSDRFFAERPEGSVSTLKIQRTQQEDSAVYLCASRSGTAVGETQYFGPGTRLLVL.

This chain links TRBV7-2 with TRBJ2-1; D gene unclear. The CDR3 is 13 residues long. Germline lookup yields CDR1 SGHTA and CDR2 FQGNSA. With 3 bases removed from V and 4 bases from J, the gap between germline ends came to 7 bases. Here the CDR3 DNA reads TGTGCCAGCAGCTTCGACGGATACAATGAGCAGTTCTTC. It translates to CASSFDGYNEQFF.

CDR3 DNA: TGTGCCACCAGCAGAGATCCTGGGACAGCCTTCAACCCCTATGGCTACACCTTC. Its protein product is CATSRDPGTAFNPYGYTF. The chain joins TRBV15 to TRBJ1-2; TRBD1 matches at 7 bases. The CDR3 length is 18 residues. Germline trimming cut 0 bases from V and 4 bases from J; bases unmatched to any gene: 14. Germline CDR1 reads LNHNV; CDR2 reads YYDKDF (reference sequence).

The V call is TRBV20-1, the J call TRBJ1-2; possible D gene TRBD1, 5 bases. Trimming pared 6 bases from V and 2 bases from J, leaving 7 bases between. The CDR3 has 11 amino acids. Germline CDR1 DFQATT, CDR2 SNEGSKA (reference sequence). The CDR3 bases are TGCAGTGCAGGGGAGAACTATGGCTACACCTTC. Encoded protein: CSAGENYGYTF.

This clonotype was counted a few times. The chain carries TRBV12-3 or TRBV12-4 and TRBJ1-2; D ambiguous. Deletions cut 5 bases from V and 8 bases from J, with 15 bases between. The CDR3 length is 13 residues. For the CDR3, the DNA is TGTGCCAGCAGTCCTCGACATGGGAACGGCTACACCTTC. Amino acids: CASSPRHGNGYTF.

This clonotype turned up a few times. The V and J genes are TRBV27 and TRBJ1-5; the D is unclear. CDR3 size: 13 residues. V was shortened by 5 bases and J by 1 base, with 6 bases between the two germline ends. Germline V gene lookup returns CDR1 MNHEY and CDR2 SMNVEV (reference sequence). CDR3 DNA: TGTGCCAGCAGTCGCCGGAGCAATCAGCCCCAGCATTTT. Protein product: CASSRRSNQPQHF.

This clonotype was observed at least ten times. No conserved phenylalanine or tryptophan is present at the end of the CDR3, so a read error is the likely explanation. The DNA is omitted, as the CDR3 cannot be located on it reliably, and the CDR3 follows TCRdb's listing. The CDR3: CASSLDGGLADI. V usage is TRBV5-1 and J usage is TRBJ2-3; the D call of TRBD2 is as the table states it, not checked on the DNA. From its first to its last residue, the CDR3 has 12 amino acids. Germline loops: CDR1 SGHRS, CDR2 YFSETQ.

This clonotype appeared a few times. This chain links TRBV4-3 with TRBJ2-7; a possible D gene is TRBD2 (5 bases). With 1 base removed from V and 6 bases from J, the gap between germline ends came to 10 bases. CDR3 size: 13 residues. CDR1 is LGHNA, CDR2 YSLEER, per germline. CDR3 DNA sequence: TGCGCCAGCAGCCAAGGATCCGCGGGCGAGCAGTACTTC. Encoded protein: CASSQGSAGEQYF.

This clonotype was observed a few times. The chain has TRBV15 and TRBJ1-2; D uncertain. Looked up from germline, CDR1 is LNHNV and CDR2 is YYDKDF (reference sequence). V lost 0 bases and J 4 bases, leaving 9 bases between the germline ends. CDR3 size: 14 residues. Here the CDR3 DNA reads TGTGCCACCAGCAGAGAGTCGGAGGTCTATGGCTACACCTTC. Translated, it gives CATSRESEVYGYTF.

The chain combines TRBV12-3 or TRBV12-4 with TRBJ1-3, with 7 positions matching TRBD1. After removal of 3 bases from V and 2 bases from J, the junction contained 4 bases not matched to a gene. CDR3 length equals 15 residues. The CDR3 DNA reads TGTGCCAGCAGTTTCGGACAGGTCACTGGAAACACCATATATTTT. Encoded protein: CASSFGQVTGNTIYF.

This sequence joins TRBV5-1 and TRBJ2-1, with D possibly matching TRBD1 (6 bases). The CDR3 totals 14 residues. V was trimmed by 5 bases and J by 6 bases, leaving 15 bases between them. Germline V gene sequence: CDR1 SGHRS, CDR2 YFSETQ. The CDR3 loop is CASRRGHRGNEQFF. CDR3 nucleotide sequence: TGCGCCAGCAGGAGGGGACACCGAGGCAATGAGCAGTTCTTC.

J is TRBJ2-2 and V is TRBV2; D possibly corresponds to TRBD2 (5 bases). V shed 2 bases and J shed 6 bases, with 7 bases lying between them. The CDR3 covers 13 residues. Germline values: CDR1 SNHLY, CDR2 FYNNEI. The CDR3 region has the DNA TGTGCCAGCAGTGAACTAGCAGCCGGGGAGCTGTTTTTT. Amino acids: CASSELAAGELFF. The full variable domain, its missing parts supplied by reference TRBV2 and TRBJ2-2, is EPEVTQTPSHQVTQMGQEVILRCVPISNHLYFYWYRQILGQKVEFLVSFYNNEISEKSEIFDDQFSVERPDGSNFTLKIRSTKLEDSAMYFCASSELAAGELFFGEGSRLTVL.